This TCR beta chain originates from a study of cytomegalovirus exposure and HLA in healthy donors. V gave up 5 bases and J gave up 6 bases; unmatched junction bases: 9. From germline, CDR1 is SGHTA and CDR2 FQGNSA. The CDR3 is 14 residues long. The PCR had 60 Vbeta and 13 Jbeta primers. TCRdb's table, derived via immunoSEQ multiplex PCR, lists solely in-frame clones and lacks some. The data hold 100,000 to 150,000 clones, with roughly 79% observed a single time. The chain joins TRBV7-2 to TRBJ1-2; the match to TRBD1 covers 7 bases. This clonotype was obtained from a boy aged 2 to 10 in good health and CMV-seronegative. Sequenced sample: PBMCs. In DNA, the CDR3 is TGTGCCAGCAGCACTCCCGAGGGGGCTGATGGCTACACCTTC. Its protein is CASSTPEGADGYTF.